Listed below are T cell receptor beta chains from one sample, sequenced in a study of CD8+CD57+ T cells in acquired aplastic anemia. Via MiXCR, TCRdb re-called the reads, giving one row per CDR3 protein. The sample lists about 160,000 distinct CDR3 sequences; approximately 40% were seen once. What was sequenced was sorted CD4+, CD8+, or CD8+CD57+ T cells (not recorded which) from PBMCs. The receptor set was obtained from a human donor in good health. CDR3s include the opening cysteine and the closing phenylalanine or tryptophan. Each record gives: D gene, clone size, V gene, J gene, CDR3 protein, CDR3 DNA. D genes are given only for firm matches. Size tells how often a clone was seen (once, few, many) or the class of an expanded clone, and some rows leave it out.

D gene: -
clone size: few
V gene: TRBV19
J gene: TRBJ1-1
CDR3 protein: CASTLVMNTEAFF
CDR3 DNA: TGTGCCAGTACCCTCGTCATGAACACTGAAGCTTTCTTT

D gene: -
clone size: many
V gene: TRBV7-9
J gene: TRBJ1-2
CDR3 protein: CASSLEQTPYGYTF
CDR3 DNA: TGTGCCAGCAGCTTAGAGCAAACCCCCTATGGCTACACCTTC

D gene: -
clone size: -
V gene: TRBV18
J gene: TRBJ2-5
CDR3 protein: CASSPITPRCF
CDR3 DNA: TGTGCCAGCTCACCAATTACTCCTAGATGCTTC

D gene: -
clone size: many
V gene: TRBV20-1
J gene: TRBJ2-1
CDR3 protein: CSARGTLGDHNEQFF
CDR3 DNA: TGCAGTGCTAGAGGGACTCTGGGAGACCACAATGAGCAGTTCTTC

D gene: -
clone size: -
V gene: TRBV15
J gene: TRBJ1-1
CDR3 protein: CATSRDRVSSSTEAFF
CDR3 DNA: TGTGCCACCAGCAGAGATCGCGTCAGCTCCTCCACTGAAGCTTTCTTT

D gene: -
clone size: many
V gene: TRBV7-8
J gene: TRBJ1-1
CDR3 protein: CASSLVFLNTEAFF
CDR3 DNA: TGTGCCAGCAGCTTAGTCTTTCTGAACACTGAAGCTTTCTTT

D gene: -
clone size: -
V gene: TRBV15
J gene: TRBJ2-7
CDR3 protein: CATSREGVEAYEQYF
CDR3 DNA: TGTGCCACCAGCAGAGAAGGGGTCGAAGCCTACGAGCAGTACTTC

D gene: -
clone size: -
V gene: TRBV5-8
J gene: TRBJ1-3
CDR3 protein: CASSVAGSGNTIYF
CDR3 DNA: TGTGCCAGCAGTGTGGCAGGGTCTGGAAACACCATATATTTT

D gene: -
clone size: -
V gene: TRBV2
J gene: TRBJ2-4
CDR3 protein: CASSERQTKNIQYF
CDR3 DNA: TGTGCCAGCAGTGAAAGACAGACCAAAAACATTCAGTACTTC

D gene: -
clone size: -
V gene: TRBV13
J gene: TRBJ2-3
CDR3 protein: CASSLEEGRTDTQYF
CDR3 DNA: TGTGCCAGCAGCTTAGAGGAGGGCCGGACAGATACGCAGTATTTT

D gene: -
clone size: many
V gene: TRBV7-9
J gene: TRBJ2-7
CDR3 protein: CASSQQITYEQYF
CDR3 DNA: TGTGCCAGCAGTCAACAGATTACCTACGAGCAGTACTTC

D gene: TRBD2
clone size: -
V gene: TRBV9
J gene: TRBJ2-7
CDR3 protein: CASSVETSGPYEQYF
CDR3 DNA: TGTGCCAGCAGCGTTGAAACTAGCGGTCCCTACGAGCAGTACTTC

D gene: -
clone size: -
V gene: TRBV9
J gene: TRBJ2-3
CDR3 protein: CASSGGRGFTDTQYF
CDR3 DNA: TGTGCCAGCAGCGGGGGCCGAGGGTTCACAGATACGCAGTATTTT

D gene: TRBD1
clone size: -
V gene: TRBV29-1
J gene: TRBJ1-2
CDR3 protein: CSVAGGTTDYGYTF
CDR3 DNA: TGCAGCGTGGCAGGGGGCACTACGGACTATGGCTACACCTTC

D gene: -
clone size: few
V gene: TRBV5-4
J gene: TRBJ1-1
CDR3 protein: CASSLALTGVTEAFF
CDR3 DNA: TGTGCCAGCAGCTTGGCCCTGACAGGTGTCACTGAAGCTTTCTTT

D gene: TRBD2
clone size: -
V gene: TRBV14
J gene: TRBJ2-5
CDR3 protein: CASSQGLSGTSVQETQYF
CDR3 DNA: TGTGCCAGCAGCCAAGGACTGTCCGGGACTAGCGTGCAAGAGACCCAGTACTTC

D gene: -
clone size: many
V gene: TRBV10-3
J gene: TRBJ1-2
CDR3 protein: CAISVSTGNYGYTF
CDR3 DNA: TGTGCCATCAGTGTATCTACGGGGAACTATGGCTACACCTTC

D gene: -
clone size: many
V gene: TRBV9
J gene: TRBJ2-3
CDR3 protein: CASSVEGGGIGDTQYF
CDR3 DNA: TGTGCCAGCAGCGTAGAAGGAGGGGGGATCGGAGATACGCAGTATTTT

D gene: TRBD1
clone size: -
V gene: TRBV11-1
J gene: TRBJ1-2
CDR3 protein: CASSLGPGGVPGYTF
CDR3 DNA: TGTGCCAGCAGCTTAGGGCCAGGGGGCGTACCTGGCTACACCTTC

D gene: TRBD1
clone size: once
V gene: TRBV29-1
J gene: TRBJ2-2
CDR3 protein: CSAFRVSGQGGTGELFF
CDR3 DNA: TGCAGCGCCTTCAGGGTATCGGGACAGGGGGGGACCGGGGAGCTGTTTTTT

D gene: -
clone size: -
V gene: TRBV12-3/TRBV12-4
J gene: TRBJ1-3
CDR3 protein: CASVRGANTIYF
CDR3 DNA: TGTGCCAGCGTCAGGGGCGCAAACACCATATATTTT

D gene: TRBD1
clone size: -
V gene: TRBV11-1
J gene: TRBJ2-7
CDR3 protein: CASSSDRGSSEQYF
CDR3 DNA: TGTGCCAGCAGCTCTGACAGGGGGTCTAGCGAGCAGTACTTC

D gene: TRBD1
clone size: -
V gene: TRBV24-1
J gene: TRBJ1-1
CDR3 protein: CATSDRTGFMGAFF
CDR3 DNA: TGTGCCACCAGTGATCGGACAGGGTTTATGGGAGCTTTCTTT

D gene: TRBD2
clone size: many
V gene: TRBV6-5
J gene: TRBJ2-1
CDR3 protein: CASGGGSTYNEQFF
CDR3 DNA: TGTGCCAGCGGGGGGGGTAGCACCTACAATGAGCAGTTCTTC

D gene: TRBD2
clone size: many
V gene: TRBV29-1
J gene: TRBJ2-7
CDR3 protein: CSVESRGRRGEQYF
CDR3 DNA: TGCAGCGTTGAAAGTCGCGGGAGAAGAGGCGAGCAGTACTTC

D gene: -
clone size: -
V gene: TRBV2
J gene: TRBJ1-3
CDR3 protein: CANSEQGRGTGNTIHF
CDR3 DNA: TGTGCCAACAGTGAACAGGGCAGGGGAACAGGAAACACCATACATTTT

D gene: TRBD1
clone size: many
V gene: TRBV6-1
J gene: TRBJ2-7
CDR3 protein: CASSRSPGTGIYEQYF
CDR3 DNA: TGTGCCAGCAGCCGATCACCCGGGACAGGGATCTACGAGCAGTACTTC

D gene: TRBD2
clone size: -
V gene: TRBV19
J gene: TRBJ2-1
CDR3 protein: CATTERELNNEQFF
CDR3 DNA: TGTGCCACCACAGAGCGGGAGTTGAACAATGAGCAGTTCTTC

D gene: -
clone size: many
V gene: TRBV9
J gene: TRBJ2-1
CDR3 protein: CASSSGPNNEQFF
CDR3 DNA: TGTGCCAGCAGCTCGGGACCAAACAATGAGCAGTTCTTC

D gene: -
clone size: -
V gene: TRBV3-1
J gene: TRBJ2-7
CDR3 protein: CASSQARTIGTYEQYF
CDR3 DNA: TGTGCCAGCAGCCAAGCCCGGACTATCGGGACCTACGAGCAGTACTTC

D gene: -
clone size: many
V gene: TRBV10-3
J gene: TRBJ1-5
CDR3 protein: CAISPTGIWNQPQHF
CDR3 DNA: TGTGCCATCAGCCCAACAGGGATATGGAATCAGCCCCAGCATTTT

D gene: -
clone size: -
V gene: TRBV10-3
J gene: TRBJ2-7
CDR3 protein: CAISGSGYEQYF
CDR3 DNA: TGTGCCATCAGTGGGTCAGGCTACGAGCAGTACTTC

D gene: -
clone size: many
V gene: TRBV30
J gene: TRBJ2-5
CDR3 protein: CAWSRSKGTQYF
CDR3 DNA: TGTGCCTGGAGTAGAAGTAAGGGGACCCAGTACTTC

D gene: -
clone size: many
V gene: TRBV3-1
J gene: TRBJ2-7
CDR3 protein: CASSQAGLQYF
CDR3 DNA: TGTGCCAGCAGCCAGGCGGGACTTCAGTACTTC

D gene: -
clone size: many
V gene: TRBV30
J gene: TRBJ2-7
CDR3 protein: CAWSDVRSYEQYF
CDR3 DNA: TGTGCCTGGAGTGACGTCCGGTCCTACGAGCAGTACTTC

D gene: -
clone size: few
V gene: TRBV3-1
J gene: TRBJ1-1
CDR3 protein: CASSRQGIGTEAFF
CDR3 DNA: TGTGCCAGCAGCCGGCAGGGAATTGGGACTGAAGCTTTCTTT

D gene: -
clone size: -
V gene: TRBV19
J gene: TRBJ1-1
CDR3 protein: CASRATGSTEAFF
CDR3 DNA: TGTGCCAGTAGAGCGACAGGTTCCACTGAAGCTTTCTTT

D gene: TRBD1
clone size: many
V gene: TRBV5-1
J gene: TRBJ2-7
CDR3 protein: CASSERDRAYEQYF
CDR3 DNA: TGCGCCAGCAGCGAGAGGGACAGAGCCTACGAGCAGTACTTC

D gene: TRBD1
clone size: -
V gene: TRBV9
J gene: TRBJ1-3
CDR3 protein: CASSTGEPGNTIYF
CDR3 DNA: TGTGCCAGCAGTACAGGGGAACCCGGAAACACCATATATTTT

D gene: TRBD2
clone size: -
V gene: TRBV20-1
J gene: TRBJ2-1
CDR3 protein: CSANILTSSRGGEQFF
CDR3 DNA: TGCAGTGCTAACATCCTCACTAGCTCGCGGGGGGGTGAGCAGTTCTTC

D gene: -
clone size: many
V gene: TRBV10-1
J gene: TRBJ2-5
CDR3 protein: CASSANQETQYF
CDR3 DNA: TGCGCCAGCAGTGCAAATCAAGAGACCCAGTACTTC

D gene: -
clone size: medium-sized
V gene: TRBV5-5
J gene: TRBJ1-6
CDR3 protein: CASRWDGHSPLHF
CDR3 DNA: TGTGCCAGCAGATGGGACGGCCATTCACCCCTCCACTTT

D gene: -
clone size: many
V gene: TRBV10-1
J gene: TRBJ2-2
CDR3 protein: CASSEVGLLNTGELFF
CDR3 DNA: TGCGCCAGCAGTGAAGTGGGGCTTCTGAACACCGGGGAGCTGTTTTTT

D gene: -
clone size: many
V gene: TRBV2
J gene: TRBJ2-3
CDR3 protein: CASSGQQSTDTQYF
CDR3 DNA: TGTGCCAGCAGCGGTCAGCAAAGCACAGATACGCAGTATTTT

D gene: TRBD2
clone size: medium-sized
V gene: TRBV29-1
J gene: TRBJ2-5
CDR3 protein: CSVMLAGRGETQYF
CDR3 DNA: TGCAGCGTCATGCTAGCGGGGCGGGGAGAGACCCAGTACTTC

D gene: -
clone size: -
V gene: TRBV10-3
J gene: TRBJ2-7
CDR3 protein: CAISEKSYEQYF
CDR3 DNA: TGTGCCATCAGTGAGAAGTCCTACGAGCAGTACTTC

D gene: -
clone size: few
V gene: TRBV7-2
J gene: TRBJ2-5
CDR3 protein: CASSLGGRKGQETQYF
CDR3 DNA: TGTGCCAGCAGCTTAGGTGGCAGGAAGGGACAAGAGACCCAGTACTTC